These 27 T cell receptor beta chains came from one sample sequenced in a study of cytomegalovirus exposure and HLA in healthy donors. Sequenced by immunoSEQ multiplex PCR; TCRdb stores in-frame clones only, minus some. This table holds 90,000 to 150,000 clones, 85% to 90% found once. Material: PBMCs. The receptors were gathered from a woman under 40 in good health and CMV-seronegative.

This chain joins TRBV6-1 and TRBJ2-3; TRBD1 aligns across 7 bases. Losses at the gene ends were 2 bases for V and 1 base for J; bases not matched to a gene: 3. The germline V gene encodes CDR1 MNHNS and CDR2 SASEGT. The CDR3 consists of 15 residues. CDR3 protein: CASSEITGGTDTQYF. CDR3 nucleotide sequence: TGTGCCAGCAGTGAAATCACAGGGGGCACAGATACGCAGTATTTT.

The V gene is TRBV9, the J gene TRBJ2-6; 9 bases agree with TRBD1. CDR1 is SGDLS, CDR2 YYNGEE, per germline. The J segment lost 1 base and the V segment lost 3 bases, leaving 20 bases of the junction unmatched. CDR3 length equals 22 residues. CDR3 DNA sequence: TGTGCCAGCAGCGCGCACCGGGACAGGGCGGGATTAAGAGGTTCTGGGGCCAACGTCCTGACTTTC. Protein product: CASSAHRDRAGLRGSGANVLTF.

The chain employs TRBV6-1 and TRBJ1-1; D may be TRBD1 (5 bases). Trimming pared 7 bases from V and 5 bases from J, leaving 11 bases between. CDR1 MNHNS and CDR2 SASEGT come from the germline V gene. The CDR3 is made up of 12 amino acids. CDR3: CASTPGGTEAFF. The CDR3 DNA reads as TGTGCCAGCACCCCGGGGGGAACTGAAGCTTTCTTT.

The CDR3 protein is CASSVTGETGELFF. The CDR3 nucleotides are TGTGCCAGCAGTGTGACAGGGGAGACCGGGGAGCTGTTTTTT. V is TRBV6-5 and J is TRBJ2-2; 8 bases align to TRBD1. The germline V gene has CDR1 MNHEY and CDR2 SVGAGI. Trimming took 5 bases from V and 5 from J; bases not matched to a gene: 4. The CDR3 is 14 residues long.

The genes are TRBV19 and TRBJ1-2, with 7 positions matching TRBD1. V gave up 6 bases and J gave up 5 bases; unmatched junction bases: 6. This CDR3 comprises 13 residues. Germline V CDR1 and CDR2: LNHDA, SQIVND (reference sequence). CDR3 residues: CASRSGTAYGYTF. The CDR3 DNA follows: TGTGCCAGTAGGTCCGGGACAGCTTATGGCTACACCTTC. Supplemented by reference TRBV19 and TRBJ1-2, the full variable domain reads DGGITQSPKYLFRKEGQNVTLSCEQNLNHDAMYWYRQDPGQGLRLIYYSQIVNDFQKGDIAEGYSVSREKKESFPLTVTSAQKNPTAFYLCASRSGTAYGYTFGSGTRLTVV.

V and J are TRBV7-2 and TRBJ1-5, with 10 bases lining up with TRBD1. CDR1 and CDR2 from the germline V gene are SGHTA and FQGNSA. J lost 7 bases, V lost 0 bases, and 12 bases had no gene match. This CDR3 region has 18 residues. Here the CDR3 reads CASSLAGGIGTGVQPQHF. In DNA, the CDR3 is TGTGCCAGCAGCTTAGCCGGGGGGATTGGGACAGGGGTCCAGCCCCAGCATTTT.

The chain employs TRBV5-4 and TRBJ2-3, with TRBD2 identical over 8 bases. Germline assignment: CDR1 SGHNT and CDR2 YYREEE (reference sequence). This CDR3 comprises 16 residues. The V and J ends lost 4 bases and 2 bases, in that order; junction bases with no gene match: 9. The CDR3 DNA is TGTGCCAGCAGCCCGACGCTGACTAGCGTCACAGATACGCAGTATTTT. Translated, it gives CASSPTLTSVTDTQYF.

V is TRBV30 and J is TRBJ2-3; weak D call: TRBD2 (6 bases). The germline CDR1 and CDR2 sequences are GTSNPN and SVGIG (reference sequence). This CDR3 region has 14 residues. Deletions cut 0 bases from V and 7 bases from J, with 14 bases between. CDR3 coding DNA: TGTGCCTGGAGTGTAAGCCCAGGCGGGAATACGCAGTATTTT. It yields the protein CAWSVSPGGNTQYF.

This chain connects TRBV7-2 to TRBJ2-2; unclear D gene. Per the germline V gene, CDR1 is SGHTA and CDR2 is FQGNSA. The CDR3 has 14 amino acids. V was trimmed by 5 bases and J by 1 base, leaving 8 bases between them. Here the CDR3 reads CASSPQVNTGELFF. As DNA, the CDR3 is TGTGCCAGCAGCCCTCAGGTGAACACCGGGGAGCTGTTTTTT.

The rearrangement joins TRBV7-2 to TRBJ2-7; D not resolved. CDR1 and CDR2 from the germline V gene are SGHTA and FQGNSA. The length of the CDR3 is 13 residues. Trimming removed 4 bases from V and 3 bases from J, with 10 bases in between. The CDR3 DNA reads TGTGCCAGCAGCTCCCGGGTCCTCTACGAGCAGTACTTC. Encoded protein: CASSSRVLYEQYF.

The chain links TRBV25-1 to TRBJ1-1, with D perhaps matching TRBD1 (6 bases). The CDR3 has 11 residues. The germline V and J ends were trimmed by 6 bases and 8 bases, with 10 bases remaining between them. Germline loops: CDR1 MGHDK, CDR2 SYGVNS. In DNA form, the CDR3 reads TGTGCCAGCAGGCTTACAGGGGAAGCTTTCTTT. Encoded protein: CASRLTGEAFF. Looking up the rest from reference TRBV25-1 and TRBJ1-1 gives the full variable domain: EADIYQTPRYLVIGTGKKITLECSQTMGHDKMYWYQQDPGMELHLIHYSYGVNSTEKGDLSSESTVSRIRTEHFPLTLESARPSHTSQYLCASRLTGEAFFGQGTRLTVV.

The chain combines TRBV7-6 with TRBJ1-1; 7 nucleotides agree with TRBD1. CDR3 length equals 15 residues. The V gene's germline CDR1 is SGHVS and CDR2 FNYEAQ. The junction had 6 bases not matched to a gene; V was cut back by 5 bases and J by 0 bases. DNA of the CDR3: TGTGCCAGCAGCGGGGGACAGACAATGAACACTGAAGCTTTCTTT. Protein product: CASSGGQTMNTEAFF.

This clone was recorded once. V gene TRBV29-1 combines with J gene TRBJ1-1, with D uncertain. The V gene lost 6 bases and the J gene lost 4 bases, with 12 bases spanning the gap. The germline gives CDR1 SQVTM, CDR2 ANQGSEA. CDR3 length equals 12 residues. For the CDR3, the DNA is TGCAGCGTAGGAGGGCTGGGCACTGAAGCTTTCTTT. Its protein is CSVGGLGTEAFF.

The chain employs TRBV6-4 and TRBJ2-3; 7 nucleotides match TRBD2. The CDR3 runs to 15 residues. Germline lookup yields CDR1 MRHNA and CDR2 SNTAGT. Unmatched junction bases numbered 3, after V lost 0 bases and J lost 3 bases. The CDR3 region is CASSDSTSATDTQYF. For the CDR3, the DNA is TGTGCCAGCAGTGACTCCACTAGCGCAACAGATACGCAGTATTTT.

The chain has TRBV27 and TRBJ1-2, with 9 bases identical to TRBD1. This CDR3 is 13 amino acids long. V was pared by 5 bases and J by 7 bases, with 5 bases of the junction left unmatched. Germline-derived CDR1 and CDR2 are MNHEY and SMNVEV (reference sequence). The CDR3 loop is CASSATDRGGYTF. The CDR3, as DNA: TGTGCCAGCAGTGCCACGGACAGGGGTGGCTACACCTTC.

In DNA, the CDR3 is TGCAGCGTAACCGGGGACAGGGGGCTTGGAAACACCATATATTTT. Translation: CSVTGDRGLGNTIYF. This rearrangement joins TRBV29-1 to TRBJ1-3, with TRBD1 matching 12 bases. Germline lookup yields CDR1 SQVTM and CDR2 ANQGSEA. The V segment lost 6 bases and the J segment 3 bases; nucleotides outside the gene matches: 6. The CDR3 loop spans 15 amino acids.

This chain joins TRBV6-1 and TRBJ2-3, with 9 bases lining up with TRBD1. The V gene's germline CDR1 is MNHNS and CDR2 SASEGT. V trimming: 4 bases; J trimming: 3 bases; junction bases outside the gene matches: 8. The CDR3 covers 16 residues. CDR3 coding DNA: TGTGCCAGCAGTGGACAGGGGGTCATTCGAACAGATACGCAGTATTTT. Translation gives CASSGQGVIRTDTQYF.

The chain combines TRBV21-1 with TRBJ2-5; TRBD1, as called in the table, went unchecked against the DNA. TRBV21-1 is noted as a pseudogene. The CDR3 runs 17 residues. This CDR3 is CARSVCRQGRGQETQYF. Here the CDR3 DNA reads TGTGCCCGGTCGGTATGCAGGCAGGGGCGCGGACAAGAGACCCAGTACTTC.

The V call is TRBV27, the J call TRBJ2-5, with 7 bases aligning to TRBD1. The CDR3 contains 15 residues. V lost 5 bases to trimming and J lost 5 bases; unmatched junction nucleotides: 11. In germline, CDR1 is MNHEY, CDR2 SMNVEV (reference sequence). The DNA for the CDR3 is TGTGCCAGCAGTCTGGAGACAGGGCCCTGGGAGACCCAGTACTTC. It translates to CASSLETGPWETQYF.

V and J are TRBV5-8 and TRBJ1-5, with D maybe TRBD1 (5 bases). The CDR3 totals 16 residues. Trimming removed 3 bases at V and 1 base at J, with 14 bases between. Germline V CDR1 and CDR2: SGHTS, YDEGEE. The CDR3: CASSSWGEMSNQPQHF. The CDR3 DNA reads TGTGCCAGCAGCTCGTGGGGGGAAATGAGCAATCAGCCCCAGCATTTT.

J is TRBJ1-1 and V is TRBV11-2; unclear D gene. The CDR3 runs 14 residues. V was cut by 5 bases and J by 1 base, with 11 bases left in between. CDR1 is SGHAT, CDR2 FQNNGV, per germline. The CDR3 DNA reads TGTGCCAGCAGCCGGGGAGCCGGGAACACTGAAGCTTTCTTT. Protein product: CASSRGAGNTEAFF.

V and J are TRBV18 and TRBJ2-7; D is perhaps TRBD2 (5 bases). The CDR3 is 17 residues long. The V gene lost 6 bases and the J gene lost 1 base, with 22 bases spanning the gap. Per the germline V gene, CDR1 is KGHSH and CDR2 is LQKENI. The CDR3 sequence: CASSPIGEGFKSYEQYF. The CDR3 region has the DNA TGTGCCAGCTCCCCCATCGGGGAAGGATTTAAATCCTACGAGCAGTACTTC. Supplemented by reference TRBV18 and TRBJ2-7, the full variable domain reads NAGVMQNPRHLVRRRGQEARLRCSPMKGHSHVYWYRQLPEEGLKFMVYLQKENIIDESGMPKERFSAEFPKEGPSILRIQQVVRGDSAAYFCASSPIGEGFKSYEQYFGPGTRLTVT.

The chain carries TRBV6-5 and TRBJ2-7; 8 nucleotides match TRBD2. Germline CDR1 reads MNHEY; CDR2 reads SVGAGI. The CDR3 totals 15 residues. The trim removed 6 bases at V and 1 base at J, leaving 8 bases unmatched. In DNA form, the CDR3 reads TGTGCCAGCAGCCGCAGACTAGCGTCATCCTACGAGCAGTACTTC. It translates to CASSRRLASSYEQYF.

The chain is built from TRBV7-9 and TRBJ2-2; D gene ambiguous. Germline V CDR1 and CDR2: SEHNR, FQNEAQ (reference sequence). The length of the CDR3 is 14 residues. The V end lost 5 bases, the J end lost 1 base, and 8 bases lay between the germline ends. CDR3 in DNA: TGTGCCAGCAGCCCCCCCGGGAACACCGGGGAGCTGTTTTTT. Translated, it gives CASSPPGNTGELFF. The full variable domain, its missing parts supplied by reference TRBV7-9 and TRBJ2-2, is DTGVSQNPRHKITKRGQNVTFRCDPISEHNRLYWYRQTLGQGPEFLTYFQNEAQLEKSRLLSDRFSAERPKGSFSTLEIQRTEQGDSAMYLCASSPPGNTGELFFGEGSRLTVL.

The rearrangement links TRBV9 to TRBJ2-1, with D possibly TRBD2 on 7 matching bases. Germline V CDR1 and CDR2: SGDLS, YYNGEE. The CDR3 covers 16 residues. The V end lost 0 bases, the J end lost 5 bases, and 15 bases lay between the germline ends. For the CDR3, the DNA is TGTGCCAGCAGCGTAGCGGCGGGGGCCACGAACAATGAGCAGTTCTTC. It is translated as CASSVAAGATNNEQFF. Full variable domain (remainder filled in from reference TRBV9 and TRBJ2-1): DSGVTQTPKHLITATGQRVTLRCSPRSGDLSVYWYQQSLDQGLQFLIQYYNGEERAKGNILERFSAQQFPDLHSELNLSSLELGDSALYFCASSVAAGATNNEQFFGPGTRLTVL.

V gene TRBV7-9 combines with J gene TRBJ2-2; perhaps TRBD2 as D (5 bases). The germline V and J ends were trimmed by 5 bases and 1 base, with 17 bases remaining between them. Germline V gene lookup returns CDR1 SEHNR and CDR2 FQNEAQ (reference sequence). The CDR3 covers 17 residues. CDR3 loop: CASSLPILSENTGELFF. In DNA form, the CDR3 reads TGTGCCAGCAGCCTCCCGATTCTTAGCGAGAACACCGGGGAGCTGTTTTTT.

The chain employs TRBV6-1 and TRBJ1-2; the match to TRBD1 covers 7 bases. With V trimmed by 7 bases and J by 7 bases, 6 bases remained unmatched. Per the germline V gene, CDR1 is MNHNS and CDR2 is SASEGT. There are 12 residues in the CDR3. In DNA form, the CDR3 reads TGTGCCAGCACCGCGGACAGGCCTGGCTACACCTTC. It codes for CASTADRPGYTF.